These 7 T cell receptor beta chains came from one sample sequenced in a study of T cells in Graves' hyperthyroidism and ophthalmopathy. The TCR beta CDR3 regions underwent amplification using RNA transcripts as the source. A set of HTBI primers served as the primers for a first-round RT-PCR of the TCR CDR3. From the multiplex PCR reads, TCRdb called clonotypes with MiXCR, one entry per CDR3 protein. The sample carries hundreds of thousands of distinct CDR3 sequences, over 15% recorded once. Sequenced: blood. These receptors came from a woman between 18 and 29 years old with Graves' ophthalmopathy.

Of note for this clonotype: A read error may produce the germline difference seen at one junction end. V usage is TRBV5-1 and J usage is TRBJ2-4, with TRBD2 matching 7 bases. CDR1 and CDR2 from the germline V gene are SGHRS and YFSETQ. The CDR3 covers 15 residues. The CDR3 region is CVSSWLGGAKNIQYF. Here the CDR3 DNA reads TGCGTCAGCAGCTGGCTGGGGGGGGCCAAAAACATTCAGTACTTC.

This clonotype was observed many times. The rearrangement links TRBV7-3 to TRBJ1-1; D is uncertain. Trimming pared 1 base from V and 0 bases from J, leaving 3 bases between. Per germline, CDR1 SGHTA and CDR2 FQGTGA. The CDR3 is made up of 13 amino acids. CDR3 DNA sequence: TGTGCCAGCAGCTTAAAGGTGAACACTGAAGCTTTCTTT. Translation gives CASSLKVNTEAFF.

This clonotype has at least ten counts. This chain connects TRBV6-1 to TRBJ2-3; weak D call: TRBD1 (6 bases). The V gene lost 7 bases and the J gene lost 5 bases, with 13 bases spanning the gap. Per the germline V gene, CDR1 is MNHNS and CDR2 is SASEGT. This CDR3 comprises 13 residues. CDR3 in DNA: TGTGCCAGCAATACAGGGTTCGAAGATACGCAGTATTTT. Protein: CASNTGFEDTQYF.

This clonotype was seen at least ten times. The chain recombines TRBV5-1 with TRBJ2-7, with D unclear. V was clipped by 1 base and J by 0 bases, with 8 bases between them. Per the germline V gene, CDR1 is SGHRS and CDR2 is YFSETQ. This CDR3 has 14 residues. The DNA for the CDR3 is TGCGCCAGCAGCTTGAGGACGGACTCCTACGAGCAGTACTTC. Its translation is CASSLRTDSYEQYF.

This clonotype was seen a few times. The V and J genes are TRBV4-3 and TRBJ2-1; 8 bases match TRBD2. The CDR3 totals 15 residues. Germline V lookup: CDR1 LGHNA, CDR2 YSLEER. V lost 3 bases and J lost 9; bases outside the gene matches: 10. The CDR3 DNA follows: TGCGCCAGCAGCCAGGGAACCGGACTAGCCAGTGAGCAGTTCTTC. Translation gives CASSQGTGLASEQFF.

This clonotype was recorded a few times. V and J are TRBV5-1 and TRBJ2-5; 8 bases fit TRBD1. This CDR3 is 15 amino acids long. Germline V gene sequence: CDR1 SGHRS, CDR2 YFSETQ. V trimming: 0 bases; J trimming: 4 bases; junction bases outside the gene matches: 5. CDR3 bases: TGCGCCAGCAGCTTGGGACGGACAGGGCTAGAGACCCAGTACTTC. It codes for CASSLGRTGLETQYF.

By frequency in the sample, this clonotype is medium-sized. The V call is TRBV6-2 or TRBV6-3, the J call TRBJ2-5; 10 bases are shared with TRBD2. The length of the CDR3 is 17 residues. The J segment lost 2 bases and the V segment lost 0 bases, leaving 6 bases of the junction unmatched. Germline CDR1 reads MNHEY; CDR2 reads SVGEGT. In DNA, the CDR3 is TGTGCCAGCAGTTACTCAGCGGGAGGGCCGGGACAAGAGACCCAGTACTTC. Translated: CASSYSAGGPGQETQYF.